Given below is one TCR beta chain in context. The sample is drawn from a study of blood T cell repertoires in COVID-19. Study-level background: The United States, Italy and Spain provided the acute and convalescent COVID-19 samples. PBMCs, B-cell-depleted T cells, or T cells were the source of the cDNA or gDNA that made up the material.

The CDR3 loop spans 12 amino acids. The V and J ends lost 5 bases and 9 bases respectively, with 11 bases between them. Germline V gene lookup returns CDR1 SGHTA and CDR2 FQGNSA. How the authors handled the data: Amplification of reference gene primers provided the estimated nucleated cell counts. TCRdb keeps only in-frame clones here, not all; method: immunoSEQ multiplex PCR. V, J and clone size reflect that table, while D and trimming were determined from the DNA. The profile shows fewer than 130,000 clones, around three quarters of them singletons. The gene calls are TRBV7-2 and TRBJ1-5; tentatively, D is TRBD1 (5 bases). The clonotype comes from a woman aged 55-70 years with acute or convalescent COVID-19. The specimen was peripheral blood. CDR3: CASSPPGLPQHF. In nucleotides, the CDR3 is TGTGCCAGCAGCCCCCCGGGACTGCCCCAGCATTTT. Together with reference TRBV7-2 and TRBJ1-5, the CDR3 gives the full variable domain: GAGVSQSPSNKVTEKGKDVELRCDPISGHTALYWYRQSLGQGLEFLIYFQGNSAPDKSGLPSDRFSAERTGGSVSTLTIQRTQQEDSAVYLCASSPPGLPQHFGDGTRLSIL.